These 8 T cell receptor beta chains share one sample of origin, sequenced in a study of blood T cells in healthy people across ages. PCR was performed a second time for roughly 7 to 11 cycles using a sample-barcoded 5' primer and a J-beta primer mix. TCRdb processed the 5' RACE reads anew with MiXCR; each CDR3 protein has one entry. The repertoire holds over a million distinct CDR3 sequences, around 59% seen once, with under 8.5% in the top ten. Specimen: blood. These receptors all stem from a man aged 18 to 30 in good health.

The chain is built from TRBV9 and TRBJ2-5; D possibly corresponds to TRBD2 (6 bases). The germline CDR1 and CDR2 sequences are SGDLS and YYNGEE. The CDR3 has 14 amino acids. V gave up 3 bases and J gave up 1 base, with 10 bases separating them. The DNA of the CDR3 is TGTGCCAGCAGCGCGGGACTGCGCCAAGAGACCCAGTACTTC. This encodes CASSAGLRQETQYF.

The chain combines TRBV7-2 with TRBJ2-1, with 8 bases that match TRBD1. Per the germline V gene, CDR1 is SGHTA and CDR2 is FQGNSA. The V gene end was trimmed by 1 base and the J gene end by 6 bases; junction bases not matched to a gene: 8. This CDR3 has 16 residues. CDR3 amino acids: CASSLGPQGAGNEQFF. In DNA form, the CDR3 reads TGTGCCAGCAGCTTAGGCCCGCAGGGGGCAGGCAATGAGCAGTTCTTC.

The genes are TRBV20-1 and TRBJ1-2; a possible D gene is TRBD1 (5 bases). The CDR3 consists of 14 residues. Germline V gene sequence: CDR1 DFQATT, CDR2 SNEGSKA (reference sequence). V was cut by 3 bases and J by 5 bases, with 16 bases left in between. The chain's CDR3 is CSARTRGTGYGYTF. In nucleotides, the CDR3 is TGCAGTGCTAGGACCCGGGGGACGGGTTATGGCTACACCTTC.

This clonotype came up a few times. The chain carries TRBV9 and TRBJ2-7; D tentatively fits TRBD1 or TRBD2 (6 bases each). This CDR3 region has 16 residues. Deletions cut 2 bases from V and 0 bases from J, with 15 bases between. Per the germline V gene, CDR1 is SGDLS and CDR2 is YYNGEE. Written as DNA, the CDR3 is TGTGCCAGCAGCGTCTACCCCGAGGGGGGCTCCTACGAGCAGTACTTC. This sequence encodes CASSVYPEGGSYEQYF.

This clonotype appeared a few times. The chain joins TRBV4-3 to TRBJ2-5; D not resolved. Per germline, CDR1 LGHNA and CDR2 YSLEER. The CDR3 consists of 13 residues. V shed 1 base and J shed 4 bases, with 7 bases lying between them. The CDR3 DNA sequence: TGCGCCAGCAGCCAAGCGGAAGGAGAGACCCAGTACTTC. Translation gives CASSQAEGETQYF.

This clonotype turned up a few times. The V gene is TRBV7-9, the J gene TRBJ2-7, with D perhaps assigned TRBD1 or TRBD2 (5 bases each). V was trimmed by 3 bases and J by 5 bases, leaving 17 bases between them. Germline V gives CDR1 SEHNR, CDR2 FQNEAQ (reference sequence). The CDR3 runs 15 residues. In nucleotides, the CDR3 is TGTGCCAGCAGCTTGGGACCCATACCACCGAACGAGCAGTACTTC. The encoded protein is CASSLGPIPPNEQYF.

This chain joins TRBV7-9 and TRBJ2-7; TRBD1 might be the D (5 bases). Germline V CDR1 and CDR2: SEHNR, FQNEAQ (reference sequence). Trimming stripped 1 base from V and 4 bases from J, with 17 bases between. The CDR3 is made up of 16 amino acids. The CDR3: CASSLDTRETVYEQYF. CDR3 DNA sequence: TGTGCCAGCAGCTTAGATACGCGAGAGACAGTTTACGAGCAGTACTTC.

This clonotype was observed a handful of times. The chain has TRBV6-2 or TRBV6-3 and TRBJ2-5; 11 positions agree with TRBD1. The ends lost 2 bases at V and 2 bases at J; junction bases unmatched: 7. CDR3 size: 17 residues. Germline V gene lookup returns CDR1 MNHEY and CDR2 SVGEGT. The CDR3 reads CASSYPTGTGGQETQYF. The CDR3 DNA reads TGTGCCAGCAGTTACCCCACCGGGACAGGGGGACAAGAGACCCAGTACTTC.